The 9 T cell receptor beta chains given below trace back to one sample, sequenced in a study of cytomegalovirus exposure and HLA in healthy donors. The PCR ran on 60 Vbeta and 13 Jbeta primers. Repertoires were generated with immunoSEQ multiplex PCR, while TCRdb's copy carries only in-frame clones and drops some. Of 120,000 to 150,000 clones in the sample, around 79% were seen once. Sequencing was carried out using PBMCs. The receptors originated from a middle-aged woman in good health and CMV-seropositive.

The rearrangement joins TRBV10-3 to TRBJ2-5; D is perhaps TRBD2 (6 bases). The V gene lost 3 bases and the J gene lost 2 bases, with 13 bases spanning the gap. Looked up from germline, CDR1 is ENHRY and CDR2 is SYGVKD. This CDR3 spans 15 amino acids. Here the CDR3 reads CAISETGTEQETQYF. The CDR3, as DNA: TGTGCCATCAGTGAAACGGGGACTGAACAAGAGACCCAGTACTTC.

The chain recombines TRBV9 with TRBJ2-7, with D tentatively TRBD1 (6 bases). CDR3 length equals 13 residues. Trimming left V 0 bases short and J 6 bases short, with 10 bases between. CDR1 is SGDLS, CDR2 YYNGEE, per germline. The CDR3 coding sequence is TGTGCCAGCAGCGTAGAGAGCAGGGGCGAGCAGTACTTC. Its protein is CASSVESRGEQYF.

CDR3 sequence: CSDRLAATDTQYF. CDR3 DNA: TGCAGCGATAGACTAGCGGCCACAGATACGCAGTATTTT. The V gene is TRBV29-1, the J gene TRBJ2-3, with TRBD2 identical over 9 bases. The CDR3 sequence is 13 residues long. V was clipped by 7 bases and J by 2 bases; unmatched bases: 4. The germline gives CDR1 SQVTM, CDR2 ANQGSEA.

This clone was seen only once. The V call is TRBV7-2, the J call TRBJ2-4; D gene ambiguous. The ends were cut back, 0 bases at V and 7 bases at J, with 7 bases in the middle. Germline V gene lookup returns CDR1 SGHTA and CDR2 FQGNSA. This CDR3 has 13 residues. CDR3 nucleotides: TGTGCCAGCAGCTTAGCTCTTTCTAACATTCAGTACTTC. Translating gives CASSLALSNIQYF.

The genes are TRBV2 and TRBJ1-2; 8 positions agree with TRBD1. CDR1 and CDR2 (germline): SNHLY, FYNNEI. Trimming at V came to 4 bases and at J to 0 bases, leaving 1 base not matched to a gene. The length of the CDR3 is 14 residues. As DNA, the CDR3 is TGTGCCAGCAGTGGACAGGGGTCTAACTATGGCTACACCTTC. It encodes CASSGQGSNYGYTF.

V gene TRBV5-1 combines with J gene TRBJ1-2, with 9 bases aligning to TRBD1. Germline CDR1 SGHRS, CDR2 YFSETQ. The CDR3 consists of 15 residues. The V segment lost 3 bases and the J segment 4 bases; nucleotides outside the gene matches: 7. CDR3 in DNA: TGCGCCAGCAGCTCCGGGACAGGGTTGACCTATGGCTACACCTTC. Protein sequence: CASSSGTGLTYGYTF.

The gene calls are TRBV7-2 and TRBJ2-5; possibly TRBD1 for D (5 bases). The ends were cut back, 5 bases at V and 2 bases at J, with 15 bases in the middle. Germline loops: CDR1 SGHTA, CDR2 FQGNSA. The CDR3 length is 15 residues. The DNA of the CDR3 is TGTGCCAGCAGCCCTTCTCGGACAAGACAAGAGACCCAGTACTTC. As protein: CASSPSRTRQETQYF.

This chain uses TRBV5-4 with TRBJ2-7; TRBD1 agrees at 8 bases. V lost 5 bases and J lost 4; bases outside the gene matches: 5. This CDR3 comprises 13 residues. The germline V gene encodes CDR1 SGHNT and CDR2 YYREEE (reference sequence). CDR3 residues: CASRPGQGYEQYF. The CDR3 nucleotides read TGTGCCAGCAGGCCCGGACAGGGATACGAGCAGTACTTC.

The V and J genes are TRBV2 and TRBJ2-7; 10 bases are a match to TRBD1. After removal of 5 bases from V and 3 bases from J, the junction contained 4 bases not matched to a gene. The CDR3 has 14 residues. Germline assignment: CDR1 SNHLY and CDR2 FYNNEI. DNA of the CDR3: TGTGCCAGCAGTCCCGGACAGGGGGGCTACGAGCAGTACTTC. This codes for CASSPGQGGYEQYF.